Sequencing of this T cell receptor (beta chain) was carried out in a study of blood T cell repertoires in COVID-19. Background on the study: The United States, Italy and Spain were the sources of the acute and convalescent COVID-19 samples.

Profiling relied on immunoSEQ multiplex PCR, and the TCRdb table lists in-frame clones only, not all of them. The sample consists of 150,000 to 200,000 clones, about 88% of them appearing once. The V gene's germline CDR1 is SGHDT and CDR2 YYEEEE. V gave up 1 base and J gave up 3 bases; unmatched junction bases: 7. The CDR3 loop spans 15 amino acids. Assignment of participants to cohorts was predicated upon participant-reported clinical history. Sequencing was performed on PBMCs or T cells enriched from blood (not recorded which). The sequence came from a woman aged 18-30 years who had recovered from COVID-19. The chain carries TRBV5-6 and TRBJ2-7, with 7 bases matching TRBD1. The CDR3 region has the DNA TGTGCCAGCAGCTTGACGAGGGGGCCCTACTACGAGCAGTACTTC. Protein sequence: CASSLTRGPYYEQYF.